The next 29 T cell receptor beta chains were all read from a single sample in a study of T cells in Graves' hyperthyroidism and ophthalmopathy. The source material, RNA transcripts, was used to amplify TCR beta CDR3 regions. The TCR CDR3 was amplified in a first-round RT-PCR using the HTBI primer set. TCRdb passed the multiplex PCR reads through MiXCR, listing each CDR3 protein once. The table has about 280,000 distinct CDR3 sequences, 20% to 30% seen once; the top ten hold around 30%. The sequencing sample was made of blood. The source is a man aged 40-49 years with Graves' hyperthyroidism that later progressed to Graves' ophthalmopathy.

This clonotype was seen many times. This chain connects TRBV2 to TRBJ2-7; 9 nucleotides agree with TRBD1. The CDR3 sequence is 14 residues long. The germline gives CDR1 SNHLY, CDR2 FYNNEI. After removal of 4 bases from V and 5 bases from J, the junction contained 6 bases not matched to a gene. CDR3: CASSGGQGRNEQYF. CDR3 bases: TGTGCCAGCAGTGGGGGACAGGGAAGAAACGAGCAGTACTTC.

The chain is built from TRBV11-2 and TRBJ2-7; D is tentatively TRBD1 or TRBD2 (5 bases each). Germline values: CDR1 SGHAT, CDR2 FQNNGV. Trimming cost V 3 bases and J 6 bases, with 15 bases left between them. There are 14 residues in the CDR3. The CDR3 DNA sequence: TGTGCCAGCAGCTTTCTCGAGGGGTTTGGCGAGCAGTACTTC. This encodes CASSFLEGFGEQYF.

This clonotype occurred many times. V usage is TRBV15 and J usage is TRBJ2-5; 11 bases are a match to TRBD1. V was clipped by 5 bases and J by 5 bases; unmatched bases: 4. From germline, CDR1 is LNHNV and CDR2 YYDKDF (reference sequence). The CDR3 covers 14 residues. The DNA for the CDR3 is TGTGCCACCAGCGGGCGGACAGGGGGCGAGACCCAGTACTTC. Its translation is CATSGRTGGETQYF.

There are many counts of this clonotype. The gene calls are TRBV18 and TRBJ2-2; TRBD1 matches 8 bases. Trimming removed 4 bases from V and 1 base from J; junction bases left unmatched: 2. The CDR3 is 15 amino acids. Germline V gives CDR1 KGHSH, CDR2 LQKENI. The CDR3 sequence is CASSRGQGNTGELFF. CDR3 DNA sequence: TGTGCCAGCTCACGTGGACAGGGGAACACCGGGGAGCTGTTTTTT.

At least ten counts were recorded for this clonotype. The J gene is TRBJ2-5, the V gene TRBV24-1; TRBD1 aligns across 8 bases. Germline V gene data show CDR1 as KGHDR and CDR2 as SFDVKD. This CDR3 is built from 14 residues. J lost 4 bases, V lost 5 bases, and 5 bases had no gene match. For the CDR3, the DNA is TGTGCCACCAGTGTCTCTGACAGGGGAGAGACCCAGTACTTC. Translated, it gives CATSVSDRGETQYF.

This clonotype was picked up a small number of times. The rearrangement uses TRBV11-2 and TRBJ1-2; D is unresolved. The CDR3 totals 16 residues. Germline loops: CDR1 SGHAT, CDR2 FQNNGV. Trimming pared 5 bases from V and 0 bases from J, leaving 16 bases between. The CDR3 nucleotides read TGTGCCAGCAGCCCCAGTGGAGGCGGGACTAACTATGGCTACACCTTC. This gives the protein CASSPSGGGTNYGYTF.

This clonotype was recorded at least ten times. The rearrangement joins TRBV20-1 to TRBJ2-2; possible D gene TRBD2, 9 bases. The CDR3 is made up of 14 amino acids. The germline V gene encodes CDR1 DFQATT and CDR2 SNEGSKA (reference sequence). Trimming shortened V by 6 bases and J by 5 bases, and 16 bases separated the two germline ends. Written as DNA, the CDR3 is TGCAGTGCCAGGGGGCTAGCGGGAACCGGGGAGCTGTTTTTT. It translates to CSARGLAGTGELFF.

The table lists this clonotype with many counts. The chain carries TRBV29-1 and TRBJ1-2; perhaps TRBD1 as D (5 bases). The germline V gene encodes CDR1 SQVTM and CDR2 ANQGSEA. Trimming cost V 3 bases and J 2 bases, with 16 bases left between them. CDR3 length: 15 residues. In DNA, the CDR3 is TGCAGCGTTGAGGGGCTGGGGAGTAACAACTATGGCTACACCTTC. Its protein product is CSVEGLGSNNYGYTF.

This clonotype was seen repeatedly, ten times or more. V gene TRBV6-5 combines with J gene TRBJ1-5; TRBD1 might be the D (6 bases). The CDR3 is made up of 16 amino acids. Germline V lookup: CDR1 MNHEY, CDR2 SVGAGI. V lost 2 bases and J lost 2, with 13 bases in between. CDR3 sequence (DNA): TGTGCCAGCAGTTACGTGGTGGGGGGCGGCAATCAGCCCCAGCATTTT. As protein: CASSYVVGGGNQPQHF.

This clonotype was seen repeatedly, ten times or more. The chain combines TRBV2 with TRBJ1-3; D gene unclear. The V gene's germline CDR1 is SNHLY and CDR2 FYNNEI. The CDR3 has 15 residues. The V and J ends lost 7 bases and 0 bases respectively, with 13 bases between them. CDR3 nucleotides: TGTGCCAGCAAAGTCGGGCCAACCTCTGGAAACACCATATATTTT. This gives the protein CASKVGPTSGNTIYF.

This clonotype is a singleton in its sample. The V call is TRBV7-2, the J call TRBJ2-5; D may correspond to TRBD1 or TRBD2 (6 bases each). V was cut by 1 base and J by 5 bases, with 14 bases left in between. Germline CDR1 SGHTA, CDR2 FQGNSA. The CDR3 is 15 amino acids. CDR3 in amino acids: CASSLVYLGGETQYF. For the CDR3, the DNA is TGTGCCAGCAGCTTAGTGTATCTAGGGGGGGAGACCCAGTACTTC.

V is TRBV6-1 and J is TRBJ2-7; TRBD1 aligns across 9 bases. In germline, CDR1 is MNHNS, CDR2 SASEGT. This CDR3 contains 16 residues. J was trimmed by 4 bases and V by 7 bases; bases with no gene match: 14. CDR3 sequence reads: CASTSLRRDREYEQYF. CDR3 DNA: TGTGCCAGCACCTCTCTCCGCCGGGACAGGGAGTACGAGCAGTACTTC.

This clonotype was recorded at least ten times. This chain links TRBV20-1 with TRBJ2-7, with D unclear. Germline V gene data show CDR1 as DFQATT and CDR2 as SNEGSKA (reference sequence). This CDR3 region has 13 residues. Trimming left V 5 bases short and J 2 bases short, with 13 bases between. This CDR3 is CSAGLTAPYEQYF. CDR3 nucleotide sequence: TGCAGTGCTGGCCTCACTGCCCCCTACGAGCAGTACTTC.

This clonotype was counted ten times or more. This rearrangement joins TRBV6-5 to TRBJ1-3; no firm D call. Trimming took 2 bases from V and 4 from J, leaving 15 bases between them. This CDR3 comprises 16 residues. CDR1 and CDR2 from the germline V gene are MNHEY and SVGAGI. CDR3: CASSYGVYRMGNTIYF. CDR3 in DNA: TGTGCCAGCAGTTACGGGGTCTATCGGATGGGAAACACCATATATTTT.

Many counts were recorded for this clonotype. The chain links TRBV28 to TRBJ2-7, with 9 bases matching TRBD1. The CDR3 has 15 residues. Germline assignment: CDR1 MDHEN and CDR2 SYDVKM. V lost 5 bases, J lost 3 bases, and 8 bases stayed unmatched. The CDR3 here is CASSGLGQGYYEQYF. CDR3 DNA: TGTGCCAGCAGTGGCTTGGGACAGGGTTACTACGAGCAGTACTTC.

The sample holds many counts of this clonotype. This chain connects TRBV2 to TRBJ1-1; D may be TRBD1 (6 bases). The germline gives CDR1 SNHLY, CDR2 FYNNEI. This CDR3 has 17 residues. Deletions cut 6 bases from V and 5 bases from J, with 25 bases between. CDR3 coding DNA: TGTGCCAGCAGCAGCCCCCAACCGGGACAAGGGGCGACTGAAGCTTTCTTT. As protein: CASSSPQPGQGATEAFF.

The chain's CDR3 is CASSADFLANTGELFF. The CDR3 DNA reads as TGTGCCAGCAGTGCTGACTTTCTCGCGAACACCGGGGAGCTGTTTTTT. V and J are TRBV6-1 and TRBJ2-2; D is unclear. The CDR3 totals 16 residues. Germline V lookup: CDR1 MNHNS, CDR2 SASEGT. V was cut by 4 bases and J by 0 bases, with 12 bases left in between.

There are many counts of this clonotype. The chain links TRBV2 to TRBJ1-5; 9 nucleotides align to TRBD1. With V trimmed by 11 bases and J by 9 bases, 11 bases remained unmatched. This CDR3 has 13 residues. CDR1 and CDR2 from the germline V gene are SNHLY and FYNNEI. CDR3 DNA: TGTGCCGTTCACCGGACAGGGGATCGGCCCCAGCATTTT. Amino acid sequence: CAVHRTGDRPQHF.

This clonotype was counted many times. The chain links TRBV6-1 to TRBJ1-5; D not certain. The germline V and J ends were trimmed by 8 bases and 4 bases, with 12 bases remaining between them. The germline V gene encodes CDR1 MNHNS and CDR2 SASEGT. This CDR3 region has 13 residues. The CDR3: CASEPNPNQPQHF. CDR3 DNA: TGTGCCAGCGAGCCAAACCCAAATCAGCCCCAGCATTTT.

This chain joins TRBV6-1 and TRBJ2-7, with 10 bases identical to TRBD2. This CDR3 has 18 residues. Germline V gene sequence: CDR1 MNHNS, CDR2 SASEGT. Trimming cost V 4 bases and J 5 bases; bases outside gene matches: 17. CDR3 nucleotides: TGTGCCAGCAGTGCGTACAGGGACCGTAGCGGGAGGTTCCACGAGCAGTACTTC. Its protein product is CASSAYRDRSGRFHEQYF.

Concerning this clonotype itself: Compared with germline, one end of the junction differs, possibly owing to a read error. The chain joins TRBV20-1 to TRBJ2-7; TRBD2 agrees at 10 bases. There are 14 residues in the CDR3. Per the germline V gene, CDR1 is DFQATT and CDR2 is SNEGSKA (reference sequence). CDR3 DNA sequence: TGCAGTGCTAGCCCGCTAGCGGGAGTGGACGAGCAGCAGTTC. Translation gives CSASPLAGVDEQQF.

This clonotype was recorded many times. CDR3 DNA sequence: TGTGCCAGCAGTGTGACTAGCGGGAGGGGTACCGGGGAGCTGTTTTTT. Its protein product is CASSVTSGRGTGELFF. The chain has TRBV25-1 and TRBJ2-2, with TRBD2 matching 14 bases. With 4 bases clipped from V and 5 bases from J, the junction kept 3 bases outside the gene matches. CDR1 and CDR2 from the germline V gene are MGHDK and SYGVNS. The CDR3 loop spans 16 amino acids.

The CDR3 region has the DNA TGCAGTGCTCCTCCCTCAGGGGTTAACTATGGCTACACCTTC. Amino acid sequence: CSAPPSGVNYGYTF. The rearrangement links TRBV20-1 to TRBJ1-2; maybe TRBD1 (6 bases). Germline lookup yields CDR1 DFQATT and CDR2 SNEGSKA (reference sequence). Trimming shortened V by 5 bases and J by 1 base, and 14 bases separated the two germline ends. The CDR3 is 14 residues long.

In its sample, this clonotype was seen many times. This sequence joins TRBV5-1 and TRBJ1-1; D may be TRBD1 (5 bases). CDR1 SGHRS and CDR2 YFSETQ come from the germline V gene. The ends were cut back, 4 bases at V and 4 bases at J, with 11 bases in the middle. The CDR3 contains 13 residues. CDR3 sequence: CASSMTARTEAFF. The CDR3 bases are TGCGCCAGCAGCATGACAGCGCGCACTGAAGCTTTCTTT. Full variable domain (outside the CDR3, taken from reference TRBV5-1 and TRBJ1-1): KAGVTQTPRYLIKTRGQQVTLSCSPISGHRSVSWYQQTPGQGLQFLFEYFSETQRNKGNFPGRFSGRQFSNSRSEMNVSTLELGDSALYLCASSMTARTEAFFGQGTRLTVV.

There are a few counts of this clonotype. The CDR3 here is CASLPLGGSQPQHF. CDR3 DNA sequence: TGTGCCAGCCTTCCTTTGGGGGGGTCCCAGCCCCAGCATTTT. This chain connects TRBV28 to TRBJ1-5; D is possibly TRBD1 (5 bases). In germline, CDR1 is MDHEN, CDR2 SYDVKM. With 8 bases removed from V and 7 bases from J, the gap between germline ends came to 18 bases. This CDR3 has 14 amino acids.

This clonotype was observed many times. This chain uses TRBV29-1 with TRBJ2-7; TRBD1 agrees at 8 bases. Germline CDR1 is SQVTM and CDR2 is ANQGSEA. The J segment lost 5 bases and the V segment lost 1 base, leaving 4 bases of the junction unmatched. CDR3 length: 13 residues. CDR3 DNA: TGCAGCGTTGAAGGACAGGGGTTCCACGAGCAGTACTTC. It translates to CSVEGQGFHEQYF.

The gene calls are TRBV28 and TRBJ2-5; D gene ambiguous. The germline V gene has CDR1 MDHEN and CDR2 SYDVKM. The CDR3 has 14 amino acids. V shed 6 bases and J shed 4 bases, with 15 bases lying between them. The CDR3 reads CASRQSYGGETQYF. The CDR3 DNA reads as TGTGCCAGCAGACAGTCTTACGGTGGAGAGACCCAGTACTTC.

The CDR3 DNA reads TGCGCCAGTTATAAGGGACAGTTGAACACTGAAGCTTTCTTT. Amino acid sequence: CASYKGQLNTEAFF. The J gene is TRBJ1-1, the V gene TRBV5-1; the match to TRBD1 covers 7 bases. CDR3 length: 14 amino acids. Germline-derived CDR1 and CDR2 are SGHRS and YFSETQ. Trimming cost V 8 bases and J 0 bases; bases outside gene matches: 7.

This clonotype was picked up a small number of times. This chain links TRBV28 with TRBJ2-5, with D perhaps matching TRBD2 (6 bases). This CDR3 has 13 residues. Germline CDR1 MDHEN, CDR2 SYDVKM. The ends were cut back, 7 bases at V and 5 bases at J, with 14 bases in the middle. CDR3 loop: CASTLTSLETQYF. Here the CDR3 DNA reads TGTGCCAGCACTCTAACTAGCCTGGAGACCCAGTACTTC.